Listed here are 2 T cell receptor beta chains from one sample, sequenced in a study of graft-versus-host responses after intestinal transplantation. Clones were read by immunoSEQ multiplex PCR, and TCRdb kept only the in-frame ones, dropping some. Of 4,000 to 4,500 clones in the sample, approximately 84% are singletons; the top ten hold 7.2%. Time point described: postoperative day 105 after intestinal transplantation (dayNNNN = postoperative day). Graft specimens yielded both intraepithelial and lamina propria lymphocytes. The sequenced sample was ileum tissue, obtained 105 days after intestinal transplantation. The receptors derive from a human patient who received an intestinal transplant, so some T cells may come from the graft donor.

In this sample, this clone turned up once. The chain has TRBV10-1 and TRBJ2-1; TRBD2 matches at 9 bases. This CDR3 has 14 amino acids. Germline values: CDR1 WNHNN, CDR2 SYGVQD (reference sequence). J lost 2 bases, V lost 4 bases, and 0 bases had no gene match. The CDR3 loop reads CASSGLAAYNEQFF. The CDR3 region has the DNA TGCGCCAGCAGTGGACTAGCGGCCTACAATGAGCAGTTCTTC.

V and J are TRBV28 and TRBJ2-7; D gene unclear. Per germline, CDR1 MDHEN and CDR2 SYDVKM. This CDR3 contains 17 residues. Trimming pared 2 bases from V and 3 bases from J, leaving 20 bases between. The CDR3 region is CASSLKGPVDVDYEQYF. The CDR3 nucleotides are TGTGCCAGCAGTTTAAAAGGCCCCGTAGACGTAGACTACGAGCAGTACTTC.